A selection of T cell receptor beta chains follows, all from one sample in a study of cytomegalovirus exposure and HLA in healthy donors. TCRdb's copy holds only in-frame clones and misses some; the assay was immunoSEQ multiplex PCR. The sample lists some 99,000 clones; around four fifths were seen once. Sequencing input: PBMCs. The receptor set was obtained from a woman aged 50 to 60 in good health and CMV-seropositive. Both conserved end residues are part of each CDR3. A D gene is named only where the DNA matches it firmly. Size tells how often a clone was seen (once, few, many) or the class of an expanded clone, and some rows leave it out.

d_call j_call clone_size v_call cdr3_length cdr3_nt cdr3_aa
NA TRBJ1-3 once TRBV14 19 TGTGCCAGCAGCCAAGAAAGTCGGCCGGGAGCCTCTGTTGGAAACACCATATATTTT CASSQESRPGASVGNTIYF
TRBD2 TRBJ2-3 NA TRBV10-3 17 TGTGCCATCCGGGGGGCTAGCGGGAGGGCCATGGCAGATACGCAGTATTTT CAIRGASGRAMADTQYF
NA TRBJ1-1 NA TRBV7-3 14 TGTGCCAGCAGCTTAGAAGGGGGGGACACTGAAGCTTTCTTT CASSLEGGDTEAFF
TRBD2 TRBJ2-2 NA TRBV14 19 TGTGCCAGCAGGGACCGACTAGCGCGGGGGTGGGGAGACACCGGGGAGCTGTTTTTT CASRDRLARGWGDTGELFF
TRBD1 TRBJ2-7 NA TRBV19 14 TGTGCCAGTAGTCCATCTACAGGGGCCTACGAGCAGTACTTC CASSPSTGAYEQYF
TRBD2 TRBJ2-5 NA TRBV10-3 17 TGTGCCATCAGTGGCCGGACTAGCGGGGAAAAGAACAATGAGCAGTACTTC CAISGRTSGEKNNEQYF
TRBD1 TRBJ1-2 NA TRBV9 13 TGTGCCAGCAGGGATCCGACAGGGGCCGGCTACACCTTC CASRDPTGAGYTF
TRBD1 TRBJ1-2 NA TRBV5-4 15 TGTGCCAGCAGCAAGGACAGGGGCGGGGTTTATGGCTACACCTTC CASSKDRGGVYGYTF
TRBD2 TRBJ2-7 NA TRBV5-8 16 TGTGCCAGCAGCTCGCCCGGGACTAGCGGAAGTTACGAGCAGTACTTC CASSSPGTSGSYEQYF
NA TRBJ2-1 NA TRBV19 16 TGTGCCAGTAGTATAGATCCCACGGGGTTTTACAATGAGCAGTTCTTC CASSIDPTGFYNEQFF
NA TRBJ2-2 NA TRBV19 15 TGTGCCAGTAGTATAGGCGGGCAGAACACCGGGGAGCTGTTTTTT CASSIGGQNTGELFF